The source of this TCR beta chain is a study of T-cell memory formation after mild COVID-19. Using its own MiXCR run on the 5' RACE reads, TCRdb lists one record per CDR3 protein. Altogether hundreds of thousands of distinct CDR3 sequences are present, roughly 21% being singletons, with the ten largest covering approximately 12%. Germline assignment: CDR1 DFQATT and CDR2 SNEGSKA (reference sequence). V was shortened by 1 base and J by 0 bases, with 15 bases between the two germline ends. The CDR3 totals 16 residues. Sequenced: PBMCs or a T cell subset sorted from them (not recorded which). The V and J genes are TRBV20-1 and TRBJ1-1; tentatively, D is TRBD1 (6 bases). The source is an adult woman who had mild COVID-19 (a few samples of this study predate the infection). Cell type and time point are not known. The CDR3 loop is CSARARAGALNTEAFF. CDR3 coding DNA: TGCAGTGCTAGAGCTCGGGCAGGGGCCTTGAACACTGAAGCTTTCTTT.